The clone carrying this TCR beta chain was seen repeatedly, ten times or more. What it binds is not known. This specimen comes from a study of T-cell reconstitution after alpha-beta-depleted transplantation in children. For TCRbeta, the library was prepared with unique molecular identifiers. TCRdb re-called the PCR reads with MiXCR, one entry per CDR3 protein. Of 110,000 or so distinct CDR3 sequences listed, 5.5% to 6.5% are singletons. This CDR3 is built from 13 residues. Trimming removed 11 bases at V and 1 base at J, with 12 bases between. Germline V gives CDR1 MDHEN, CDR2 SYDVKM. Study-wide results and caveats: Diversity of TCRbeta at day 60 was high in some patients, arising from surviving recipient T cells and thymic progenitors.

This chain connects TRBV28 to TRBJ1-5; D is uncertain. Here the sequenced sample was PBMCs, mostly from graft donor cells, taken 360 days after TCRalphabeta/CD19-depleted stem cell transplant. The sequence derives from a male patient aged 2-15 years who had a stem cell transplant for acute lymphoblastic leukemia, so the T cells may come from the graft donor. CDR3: CAGTPESNQPQHF. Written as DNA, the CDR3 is TGTGCCGGCACTCCAGAGAGCAATCAGCCCCAGCATTTT.